This TCR beta chain appears in the sequencing data of a study of blood T cell repertoires in COVID-19. Per germline, CDR1 SGDLS and CDR2 YYNGEE. V lost 3 bases to trimming and J lost 8 bases; unmatched junction nucleotides: 4. The CDR3 consists of 14 residues. Libraries were prepared by immunoSEQ multiplex PCR; TCRdb keeps only in-frame clonotypes and omits some of them. The data show 85,000 to 130,000 clones, roughly 80% seen once. This chain uses TRBV9 with TRBJ1-4; 10 bases map to TRBD1. Sequencing was done on a sample of peripheral blood. The TCR sequence derives from a man aged 60 to 75 with acute or convalescent COVID-19. DNA for the CDR3: TGTGCCAGCAGCGGGACAGGGGGGAAGGAAAAACTGTTTTTT. Translating gives CASSGTGGKEKLFF.